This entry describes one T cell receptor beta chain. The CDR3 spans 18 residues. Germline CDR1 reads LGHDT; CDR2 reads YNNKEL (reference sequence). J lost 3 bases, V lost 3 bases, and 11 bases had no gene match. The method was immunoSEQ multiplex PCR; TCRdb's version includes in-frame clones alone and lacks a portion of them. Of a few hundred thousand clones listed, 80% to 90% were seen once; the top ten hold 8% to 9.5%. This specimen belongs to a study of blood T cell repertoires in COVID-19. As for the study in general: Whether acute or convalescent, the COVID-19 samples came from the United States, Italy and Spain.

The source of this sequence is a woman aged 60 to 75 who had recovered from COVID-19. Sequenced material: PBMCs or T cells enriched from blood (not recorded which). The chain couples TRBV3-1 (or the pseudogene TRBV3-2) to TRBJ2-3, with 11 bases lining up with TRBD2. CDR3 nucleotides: TGTGCCAGCAGCCACTTTGGGATAGCGGGGGGGCTGACAGATACGCAGTATTTT. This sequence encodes CASSHFGIAGGLTDTQYF.